This TCR beta chain originates from a study of CD8 T cells in ankylosing spondylitis. This clonotype appeared once. One entry per CDR3 protein results from TCRdb running MiXCR on the 5' RACE reads. The repertoire includes approximately 240,000 distinct CDR3 sequences, 20% to 30% of them detected once, and over 0.55% sits in the top ten. The material sequenced was blood, either unsorted or a sorted T cell fraction (not recorded which). This TCR derives from a male donor with ankylosing spondylitis or in good health (not recorded which).

The CDR3 DNA reads TGTGCCATCAGCGGGACAGGGAACAATGAGCAGTTCTTC. It encodes CAISGTGNNEQFF. The chain uses TRBV10-3 and TRBJ2-1; 9 bases are shared with TRBD1. The germline gives CDR1 ENHRY, CDR2 SYGVKD. The CDR3 sequence is 13 residues long. Trimming at V came to 6 bases and at J to 5 bases, leaving 2 bases not matched to a gene.